This TCR beta chain was recovered during a study of cytomegalovirus exposure and HLA in healthy donors. Notes on the study in general: When a later analysis was performed, an Asian-associated ancestry cluster reportedly had fewer N-insertions than the approximately 600-donor mean. In a later analysis, the majority of CMV-associated beta chains seemingly showed HLA restriction. As a later analysis showed, a missense DCLRE1C variant was linked to trimming of TCR beta V- and J-genes.

The trim removed 1 base at V and 5 bases at J, leaving 2 bases unmatched. The CDR3 has 14 residues. Per the germline V gene, CDR1 is SGHVS and CDR2 is FQNEAQ. PCR used 60 Vbeta primers and 13 Jbeta primers. The data were produced by immunoSEQ multiplex PCR, yet TCRdb's version contains in-frame clones alone and is incomplete. The profile shows over 150,000 clones, 73% of them singletons. Details on this clone: Its antigen is unidentified.

The clonotype originates from a woman in her late teens or twenties in good health and CMV-seropositive. V usage is TRBV7-8 and J usage is TRBJ2-1, with 7 positions matching TRBD2. The sequencing sample was made of PBMCs. The CDR3 sequence: CASSLDLADNEQFF. CDR3 DNA sequence: TGTGCCAGCAGCTTAGACCTAGCGGACAATGAGCAGTTCTTC. The whole variable domain, remainder taken from reference TRBV7-8 and TRBJ2-1, is GAGVSQSPRYKVAKRGQDVALRCDPISGHVSLFWYQQALGQGPEFLTYFQNEAQLDKSGLPSDRFFAERPEGSVSTLKIQRTQQEDSAVYLCASSLDLADNEQFFGPGTRLTVL.